This T cell receptor beta chain was recorded in a study of blood T cell repertoires in COVID-19 (dated by TCRdb to the early 2020s). Background for the entire study: Samples covering the acute and convalescent phases of COVID-19 were provided by collaborators in the United States, Italy and Spain. The material from the prospective study consisted of cDNA or gDNA derived from T cells, B-cell-depleted T cells, or PBMCs. The dataset comprised deeply sampled blood TCRbeta repertoires from subjects exposed to, actively infected with, or recovered from COVID-19. The repertoires were released in a freely available public database meant as a resource for research on the immune response to SARS-CoV-2. The samples were drawn from two sources: the first 160 participants of the ongoing ImmuneRACE study, and 950 to 1,500 subjects contributed by 6 global collaborators. Nearly every sample came with metadata listing a de-identified subject ID, COVID-19 status, age in years and sex. Where available, HLA class I and class II types were obtained from metadata supplied by the sample provider rather than from assay-based typing. Broader findings and caveats from the paper: How much clinical and demographic metadata was included differed by source and by participant, and the metadata was provided uncurated.

CDR1 SGHDT and CDR2 YYEEEE are derived from the germline V gene. The CDR3 holds 15 amino acids from the cysteine to the phenylalanine. Just the 45-base CDR3 DNA is kept, in frame starting at base 1. V is cut by 2 bases and J by 2 bases, and the space between the germline ends is 14 bases. Each collaborating institution followed its own protocols to collect whole blood in K2EDTA tubes. Collaborator samples were shipped for TCRbeta analysis as frozen whole blood, isolated PBMCs, or DNA extracted from either sample type. Remarks on this clone: No cognate antigen has been identified for it. It has no much larger one-base neighbor in the sample; base qualities were not kept.

The immunoSEQ Assay, a bias-controlled multiplex PCR, was used to amplify TCRbeta CDR3 regions from genomic DNA. In the source study's methods: Nucleated cell counts per sample were estimated from amplification of reference gene primers within the assay. To quantify the absolute abundance of each unique TCRbeta CDR3 rearrangement, sequence reads were collapsed and filtered. For each sample, productive Simpson clonality was calculated as the square root of Simpson's diversity index over productive rearrangements. The source is immuneACCESS, and TCRdb retained only in-frame sequences with V and J called. Part of the clones is not carried over; for the studies checked, unresolved V genes explain less than half of this, and the remainder is unexplained. The V and J calls and clone size were taken over from that table, and D and trimming were inferred from the DNA. The sample table lists tens of thousands of clones, approximately 84% of them with a count of one. The ten largest clones add up to approximately 46% of the sample.

This sequence was found in an elderly woman with acute or convalescent COVID-19. The source material was peripheral blood. This chain joins TRBV5-6 to TRBJ2-7; TRBD2 could be the D gene, as 5 bases match. CDR3 region: CASSLGGGAAYEQYF. The base sequence is TGTGCCAGCAGCTTAGGAGGCGGTGCTGCCTACGAGCAGTACTTC.